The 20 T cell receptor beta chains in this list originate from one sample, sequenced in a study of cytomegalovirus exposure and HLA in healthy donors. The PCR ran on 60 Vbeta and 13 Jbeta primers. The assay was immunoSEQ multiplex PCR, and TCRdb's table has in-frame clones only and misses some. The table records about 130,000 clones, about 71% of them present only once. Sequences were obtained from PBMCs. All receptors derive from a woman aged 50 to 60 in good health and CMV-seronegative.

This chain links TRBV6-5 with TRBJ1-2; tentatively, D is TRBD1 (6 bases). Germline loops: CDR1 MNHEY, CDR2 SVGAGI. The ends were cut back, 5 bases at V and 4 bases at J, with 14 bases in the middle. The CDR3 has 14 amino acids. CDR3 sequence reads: CASSQEGGSYGYTF. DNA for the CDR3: TGTGCCAGCAGTCAGGAGGGGGGGAGCTATGGCTACACCTTC.

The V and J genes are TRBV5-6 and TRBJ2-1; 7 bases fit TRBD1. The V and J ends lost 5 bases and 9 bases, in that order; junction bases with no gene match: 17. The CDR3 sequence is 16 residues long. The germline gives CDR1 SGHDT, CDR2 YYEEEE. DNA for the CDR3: TGTGCCAGCAGAGCTACGACAGGGTCTGGGGAAGGTGAGCAGTTCTTC. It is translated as CASRATTGSGEGEQFF.

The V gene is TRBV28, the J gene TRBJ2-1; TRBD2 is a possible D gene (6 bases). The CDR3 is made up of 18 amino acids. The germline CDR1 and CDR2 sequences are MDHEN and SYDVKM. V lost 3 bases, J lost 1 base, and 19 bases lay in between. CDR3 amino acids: CASSFPPAGGGSYNEQFF. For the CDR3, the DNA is TGTGCCAGCAGTTTCCCCCCTGCCGGGGGTGGGTCCTACAATGAGCAGTTCTTC.

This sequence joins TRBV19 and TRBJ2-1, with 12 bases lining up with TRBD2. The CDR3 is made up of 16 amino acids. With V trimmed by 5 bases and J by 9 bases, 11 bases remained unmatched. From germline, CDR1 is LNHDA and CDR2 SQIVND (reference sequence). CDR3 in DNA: TGTGCCAGTAGTCCCCGGACTAGCGGGAAGATGGGTGAGCAGTTCTTC. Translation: CASSPRTSGKMGEQFF.

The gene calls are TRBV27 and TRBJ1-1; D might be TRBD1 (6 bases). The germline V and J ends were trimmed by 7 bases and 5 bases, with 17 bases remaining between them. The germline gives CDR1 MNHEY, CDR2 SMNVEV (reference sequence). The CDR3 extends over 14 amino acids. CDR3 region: CASIPGGRGTEAFF. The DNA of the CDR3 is TGTGCCAGCATCCCCGGGGGGCGAGGAACTGAAGCTTTCTTT.

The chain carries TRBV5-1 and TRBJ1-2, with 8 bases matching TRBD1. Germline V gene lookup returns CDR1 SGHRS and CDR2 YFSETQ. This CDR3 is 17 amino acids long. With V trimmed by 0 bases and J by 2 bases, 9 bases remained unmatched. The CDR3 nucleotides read TGCGCCAGCAGCTTGGAGGCAGGGGGCCTTGGCAACTATGGCTACACCTTC. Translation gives CASSLEAGGLGNYGYTF.

CDR3 loop: CATSLGTDTQYF. The DNA of the CDR3 is TGTGCCACCAGCTTAGGCACAGATACGCAGTATTTT. The rearrangement uses TRBV15 and TRBJ2-3; D call uncertain. The CDR3 has 12 amino acids. Germline V gene lookup returns CDR1 LNHNV and CDR2 YYDKDF (reference sequence). Trimming stripped 5 bases from V and 1 base from J, with 4 bases between.

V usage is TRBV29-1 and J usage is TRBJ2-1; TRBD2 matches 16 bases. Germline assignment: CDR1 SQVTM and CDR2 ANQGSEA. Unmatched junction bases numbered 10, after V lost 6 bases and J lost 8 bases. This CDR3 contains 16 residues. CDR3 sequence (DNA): TGCAGCGTGGATGGGACTAGCGGGAGGGCCGGGTATGAGCAGTTCTTC. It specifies CSVDGTSGRAGYEQFF.

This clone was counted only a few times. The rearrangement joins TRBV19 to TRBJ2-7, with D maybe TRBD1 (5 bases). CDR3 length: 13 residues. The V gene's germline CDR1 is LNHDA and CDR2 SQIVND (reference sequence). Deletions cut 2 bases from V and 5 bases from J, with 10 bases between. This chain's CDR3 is CASSITRVDEQYF. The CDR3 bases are TGTGCCAGTAGTATAACCAGGGTGGACGAGCAGTACTTC.

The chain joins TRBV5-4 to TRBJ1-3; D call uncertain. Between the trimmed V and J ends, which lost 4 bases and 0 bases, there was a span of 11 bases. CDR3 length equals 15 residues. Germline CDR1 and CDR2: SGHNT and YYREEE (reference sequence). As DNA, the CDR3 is TGTGCCAGCAGCAAAGCGGAGAGCTCTGGAAACACCATATATTTT. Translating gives CASSKAESSGNTIYF.

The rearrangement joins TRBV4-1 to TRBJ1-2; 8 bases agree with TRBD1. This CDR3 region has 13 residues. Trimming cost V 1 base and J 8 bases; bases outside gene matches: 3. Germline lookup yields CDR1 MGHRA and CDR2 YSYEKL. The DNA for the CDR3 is TGCGCCAGCAGCCAAGTCCGGGACAGGGGCTACACCTTC. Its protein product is CASSQVRDRGYTF.

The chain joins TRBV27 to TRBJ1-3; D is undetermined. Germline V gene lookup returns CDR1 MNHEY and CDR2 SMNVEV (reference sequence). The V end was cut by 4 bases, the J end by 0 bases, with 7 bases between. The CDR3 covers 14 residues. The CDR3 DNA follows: TGTGCCAGCAGTTCTACGTTCTCTGGAAACACCATATATTTT. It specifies CASSSTFSGNTIYF.

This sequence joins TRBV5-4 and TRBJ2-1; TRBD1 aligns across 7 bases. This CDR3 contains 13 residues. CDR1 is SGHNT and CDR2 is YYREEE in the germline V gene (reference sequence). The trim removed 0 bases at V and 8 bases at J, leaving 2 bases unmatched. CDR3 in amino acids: CASSLDRGHEQFF. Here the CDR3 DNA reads TGTGCCAGCAGCTTGGACAGGGGACATGAGCAGTTCTTC.

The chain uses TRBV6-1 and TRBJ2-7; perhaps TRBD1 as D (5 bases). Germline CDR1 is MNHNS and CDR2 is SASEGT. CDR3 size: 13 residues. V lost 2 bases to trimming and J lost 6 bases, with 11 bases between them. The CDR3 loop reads CASSEQGGAEQYF. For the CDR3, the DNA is TGTGCCAGCAGTGAACAGGGTGGTGCCGAGCAGTACTTC.

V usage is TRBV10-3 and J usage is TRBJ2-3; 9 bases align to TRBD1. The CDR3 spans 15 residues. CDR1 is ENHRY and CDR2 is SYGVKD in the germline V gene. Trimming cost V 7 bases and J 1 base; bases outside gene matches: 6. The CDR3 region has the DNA TGTGCCATCAAGGGACAGGGAATGGGCACAGATACGCAGTATTTT. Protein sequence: CAIKGQGMGTDTQYF.

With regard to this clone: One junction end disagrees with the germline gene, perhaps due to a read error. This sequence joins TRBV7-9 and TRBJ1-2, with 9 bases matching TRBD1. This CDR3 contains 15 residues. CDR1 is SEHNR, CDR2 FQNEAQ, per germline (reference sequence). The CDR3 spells CSSSFWDREPYGYTF. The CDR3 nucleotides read TGTTCCAGCAGCTTCTGGGACAGGGAACCCTATGGCTACACCTTC.

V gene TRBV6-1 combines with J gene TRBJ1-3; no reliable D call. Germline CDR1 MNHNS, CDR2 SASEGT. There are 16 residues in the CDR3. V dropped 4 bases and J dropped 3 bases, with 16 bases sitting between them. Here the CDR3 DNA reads TGTGCCAGCAGTGCAACCTCCGGGGTTAGTGGAAACACCATATATTTT. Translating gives CASSATSGVSGNTIYF.

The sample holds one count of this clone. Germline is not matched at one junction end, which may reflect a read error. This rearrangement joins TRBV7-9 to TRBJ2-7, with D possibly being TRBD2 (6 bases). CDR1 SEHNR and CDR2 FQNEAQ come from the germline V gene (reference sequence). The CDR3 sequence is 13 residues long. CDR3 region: CSSSLYGGRGLYF. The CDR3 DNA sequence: TGTTCCAGCAGCTTATACGGGGGAAGAGGTCTGTACTTC. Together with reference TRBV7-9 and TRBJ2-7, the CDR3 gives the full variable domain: DTGVSQNPRHKITKRGQNVTFRCDPISEHNRLYWYRQTLGQGPEFLTYFQNEAQLEKSRLLSDRFSAERPKGSFSTLEIQRTEQGDSAMYLCSSSLYGGRGLYFGPGTRLTVT.

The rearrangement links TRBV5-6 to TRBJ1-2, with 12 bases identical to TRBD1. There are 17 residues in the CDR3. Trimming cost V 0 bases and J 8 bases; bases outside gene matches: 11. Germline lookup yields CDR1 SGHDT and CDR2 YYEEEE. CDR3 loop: CASSLGPGQGAAKGYTF. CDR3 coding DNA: TGTGCCAGCAGCTTGGGTCCGGGACAGGGGGCGGCGAAGGGCTACACCTTC.

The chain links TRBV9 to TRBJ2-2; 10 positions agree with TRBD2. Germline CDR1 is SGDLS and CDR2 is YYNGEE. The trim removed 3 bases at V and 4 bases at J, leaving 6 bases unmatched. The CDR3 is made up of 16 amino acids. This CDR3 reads CASSDSSGSGTGELFF. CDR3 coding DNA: TGTGCCAGCAGCGATTCTAGCGGGAGTGGCACCGGGGAGCTGTTTTTT.